The sequence of this T cell receptor beta chain was determined in a study of control samples from healthy donors and cancer patients. This CDR3 region has 20 residues. Data came from immunoSEQ multiplex PCR; TCRdb stores just in-frame clones and leaves some out. This sample carries about 130,000 clones, 80% to 95% of them seen once, and the ten largest clones take around 7.9%. The rearrangement uses TRBV12-2 and TRBJ1-2; TRBD1, as called in the table, went unchecked against the DNA. TRBV12-2 is classified as a pseudogene. The sequence was collected from a man between 18 and 35 years old in good health. Sequenced material: blood. DNA for the CDR3: TGTGCAAGTCGCCCACGTTACACCTGGACAGGGAGGAGAATTAACTATGGCTACACCTTC. Protein: CASRPRYTWTGRRINYGYTF.